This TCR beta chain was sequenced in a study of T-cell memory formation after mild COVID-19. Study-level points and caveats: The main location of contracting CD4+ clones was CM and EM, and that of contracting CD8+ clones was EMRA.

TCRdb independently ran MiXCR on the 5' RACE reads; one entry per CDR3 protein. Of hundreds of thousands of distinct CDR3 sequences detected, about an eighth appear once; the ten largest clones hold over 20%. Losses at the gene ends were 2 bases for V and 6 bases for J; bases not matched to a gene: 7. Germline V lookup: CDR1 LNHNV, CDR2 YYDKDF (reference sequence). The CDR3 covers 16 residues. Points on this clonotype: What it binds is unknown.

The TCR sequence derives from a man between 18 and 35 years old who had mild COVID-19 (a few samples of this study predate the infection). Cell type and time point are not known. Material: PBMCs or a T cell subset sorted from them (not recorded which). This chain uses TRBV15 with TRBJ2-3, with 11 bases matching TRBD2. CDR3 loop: CATSRRLAGSRDTQYF. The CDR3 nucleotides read TGTGCCACCAGCAGAAGACTAGCGGGGTCCAGGGATACGCAGTATTTT.